The next 21 T cell receptor beta chains were all read from a single sample in a study of blood T cell repertoires in COVID-19. The repertoire was sequenced with immunoSEQ multiplex PCR; TCRdb's copy has only in-frame clones and lacks some. In the table there are roughly 180,000 clones, around 82% of which are singletons. Sequenced: PBMCs or T cells enriched from blood (not recorded which). The receptor source for this set is a man in his sixties who had recovered from COVID-19.

In its sample, this clone was seen many times. The chain recombines TRBV11-3 with TRBJ2-5; D is perhaps TRBD2 (5 bases). The CDR3 runs to 15 residues. Trimming cost V 1 base and J 7 bases, with 16 bases left between them. CDR1 and CDR2 (germline): SGHNT, YENEEA. The CDR3 DNA sequence: TGTGCCAGCAGCTTAGGCGGGCTGTCCGGAGGGACCCAGTACTTC. Its protein product is CASSLGGLSGGTQYF.

The rearrangement links TRBV5-4 to TRBJ2-5; D call uncertain. CDR3 length equals 14 residues. The V and J ends lost 2 bases and 2 bases respectively, with 10 bases between them. The germline V gene has CDR1 SGHNT and CDR2 YYREEE (reference sequence). The CDR3 protein is CASSLATVQETQYF. CDR3 in DNA: TGTGCCAGCAGCTTAGCAACAGTTCAAGAGACCCAGTACTTC.

This chain connects TRBV24-1 to TRBJ1-2, with 8 positions matching TRBD1. This CDR3 is 15 amino acids long. The germline gives CDR1 KGHDR, CDR2 SFDVKD. V shed 4 bases, J shed 7 bases, and the junction held 10 bases outside the gene matches. The CDR3 here is CATSDSRDRRSGYTF. CDR3 nucleotide sequence: TGTGCCACCAGTGACTCCCGGGACAGGAGGTCTGGCTACACCTTC.

The rearrangement uses TRBV18 and TRBJ2-1, with 11 bases identical to TRBD1. The CDR3 is made up of 15 amino acids. V shed 3 bases, J shed 4 bases, and the junction held 2 bases outside the gene matches. Germline CDR1 reads KGHSH; CDR2 reads LQKENI. CDR3 DNA sequence: TGTGCCAGCTCACCCGGACAGGGGGCGTACAATGAGCAGTTCTTC. Its protein is CASSPGQGAYNEQFF. The whole variable domain, remainder taken from reference TRBV18 and TRBJ2-1, is NAGVMQNPRHLVRRRGQEARLRCSPMKGHSHVYWYRQLPEEGLKFMVYLQKENIIDESGMPKERFSAEFPKEGPSILRIQQVVRGDSAAYFCASSPGQGAYNEQFFGPGTRLTVL.

CDR3 loop: CASSLGPTVDYGYTF. The CDR3, as DNA: TGTGCCAGCAGCTTAGGGCCAACAGTTGACTATGGCTACACCTTC. The rearrangement joins TRBV11-2 to TRBJ1-2; D ambiguous. V lost 1 base, J lost 3 bases, and 12 bases lay in between. The CDR3 runs 15 residues. Germline assignment: CDR1 SGHAT and CDR2 FQNNGV. The whole variable domain, remainder taken from reference TRBV11-2 and TRBJ1-2, is EAGVAQSPRYKIIEKRQSVAFWCNPISGHATLYWYQQILGQGPKLLIQFQNNGVVDDSQLPKDRFSAERLKGVDSTLKIQPAKLEDSAVYLCASSLGPTVDYGYTFGSGTRLTVV.

The sample holds a few counts of this clone. The V and J genes are TRBV28 and TRBJ1-1; 7 bases map to TRBD1. Germline V gives CDR1 MDHEN, CDR2 SYDVKM. Unmatched junction bases numbered 10, after V lost 7 bases and J lost 8 bases. The CDR3 runs 13 residues. In DNA, the CDR3 is TGTGCCAGCAACCCACAGGGGCCTGAAGAAGCTTTCTTT. This translates into CASNPQGPEEAFF.

The chain employs TRBV9 and TRBJ2-5, with 8 bases identical to TRBD2. The CDR3 totals 15 residues. Germline V lookup: CDR1 SGDLS, CDR2 YYNGEE. V shed 3 bases, J shed 2 bases, and the junction held 6 bases outside the gene matches. The CDR3 nucleotides read TGTGCCAGCAGCGAGGGCGGGAGGATACAAGAGACCCAGTACTTC. It specifies CASSEGGRIQETQYF.

The chain joins TRBV7-8 to TRBJ1-2, with TRBD1 matching over 7 bases. J was trimmed by 8 bases and V by 5 bases; bases with no gene match: 11. The germline V gene encodes CDR1 SGHVS and CDR2 FQNEAQ. This CDR3 is built from 14 residues. As DNA, the CDR3 is TGTGCCAGCAGCGTACGTGCTGGAGGGGGCGGCTACACCTTC. It specifies CASSVRAGGGGYTF.

This sequence joins TRBV2 and TRBJ2-3; D possibly corresponds to TRBD2 (7 bases). The CDR3 is 16 residues long. V lost 3 bases and J lost 3, with 16 bases in between. Germline V gene lookup returns CDR1 SNHLY and CDR2 FYNNEI. The chain's CDR3 is CASSDLGGGWTDTQYF. The CDR3 nucleotides are TGTGCCAGCAGTGACCTGGGGGGGGGCTGGACAGATACGCAGTATTTT.

The J gene is TRBJ2-5, the V gene TRBV7-2; 8 bases fit TRBD2. The V segment lost 4 bases and the J segment 4 bases; nucleotides outside the gene matches: 11. Germline CDR1 and CDR2: SGHTA and FQGNSA. The CDR3 covers 16 residues. CDR3 DNA sequence: TGTGCCAGCAGCTCTATGGGAGCGGGGGTTGGAGAGACCCAGTACTTC. Amino acids: CASSSMGAGVGETQYF.

The J gene is TRBJ2-2, the V gene TRBV12-3 or TRBV12-4; no clear D. The CDR3 is 12 residues long. V was shortened by 10 bases and J by 6 bases, with 12 bases between the two germline ends. The DNA for the CDR3 is TGTGCCACCTCCCTCGGTGCCGGGGAGCTGTTTTTT. Translating gives CATSLGAGELFF.

This clone was recorded a few times. The rearrangement joins TRBV2 to TRBJ2-2; TRBD1 aligns across 8 bases. The CDR3 sequence is 15 residues long. Germline V gene lookup returns CDR1 SNHLY and CDR2 FYNNEI. The J segment lost 5 bases and the V segment lost 5 bases, leaving 7 bases of the junction unmatched. This CDR3 is CASSPRTGQTGELFF. CDR3 nucleotide sequence: TGTGCCAGCAGTCCTAGGACAGGGCAAACCGGGGAGCTGTTTTTT. Using reference TRBV2 and TRBJ2-2 for the parts outside the CDR3, the full variable domain is EPEVTQTPSHQVTQMGQEVILRCVPISNHLYFYWYRQILGQKVEFLVSFYNNEISEKSEIFDDQFSVERPDGSNFTLKIRSTKLEDSAMYFCASSPRTGQTGELFFGEGSRLTVL.

J is TRBJ2-7 and V is TRBV11-2; TRBD2 matches at 10 bases. Germline values: CDR1 SGHAT, CDR2 FQNNGV. The CDR3 has 15 amino acids. V shed 5 bases and J 4 bases; nucleotides not matched to a gene: 8. This CDR3 is CASSPITSGMYEQYF. The CDR3 bases are TGTGCCAGCAGCCCGATAACTAGCGGGATGTACGAGCAGTACTTC.

The chain employs TRBV14 and TRBJ2-3, with 9 bases matching TRBD2. Trimming removed 2 bases from V and 6 bases from J; junction bases left unmatched: 9. This CDR3 region has 16 residues. CDR1 SGHDN and CDR2 FVKESK come from the germline V gene. CDR3 amino acids: CASSQRSGSVFDTQYF. CDR3 coding DNA: TGTGCCAGCAGCCAACGTAGCGGGAGCGTTTTCGATACGCAGTATTTT.

This sequence joins TRBV28 and TRBJ1-4; the match to TRBD1 covers 11 bases. The germline gives CDR1 MDHEN, CDR2 SYDVKM. The junction had 10 bases not matched to a gene; V was cut back by 2 bases and J by 11 bases. This CDR3 is built from 16 residues. Here the CDR3 reads CASSLDLRDRGKKLFF. In DNA form, the CDR3 reads TGTGCCAGCAGTTTAGACCTCCGGGACAGGGGGAAGAAACTGTTTTTT.

The chain recombines TRBV7-2 with TRBJ2-7; the match to TRBD1 covers 9 bases. J was trimmed by 1 base and V by 2 bases; bases with no gene match: 15. CDR1 SGHTA and CDR2 FQGNSA come from the germline V gene. This CDR3 has 19 amino acids. The CDR3 here is CASSLILPPRTGASYEQYF. The CDR3 nucleotides are TGTGCCAGCAGCTTAATTCTCCCCCCGAGGACAGGGGCATCCTACGAGCAGTACTTC.

The chain carries TRBV19 and TRBJ1-3, with a weak D call TRBD1 (6 bases). The CDR3 spans 15 residues. The V gene lost 7 bases and the J gene lost 0 bases, with 13 bases spanning the gap. Per germline, CDR1 LNHDA and CDR2 SQIVND (reference sequence). CDR3 protein: CASNPGHSSGNTIYF. The DNA of the CDR3 is TGTGCCAGTAACCCGGGACATAGCTCTGGAAACACCATATATTTT.

V and J are TRBV28 and TRBJ2-1; TRBD1 matches 9 bases. V shed 7 bases and J 6 bases; nucleotides not matched to a gene: 4. Germline values: CDR1 MDHEN, CDR2 SYDVKM. The CDR3 loop spans 13 amino acids. CDR3 sequence (DNA): TGTGCCAGCACCCGGGACAGGGTCAATGAGCAGTTCTTC. Translation: CASTRDRVNEQFF. Variable domain in full (rest from reference TRBV28 and TRBJ2-1): DVKVTQSSRYLVKRTGEKVFLECVQDMDHENMFWYRQDPGLGLRLIYFSYDVKMKEKGDIPEGYSVSREKKERFSLILESASTNQTSMYLCASTRDRVNEQFFGPGTRLTVL.

The chain carries TRBV5-1 and TRBJ2-2, with 10 nucleotides matching TRBD2. CDR1 is SGHRS, CDR2 YFSETQ, per germline. The CDR3 is 14 amino acids. The junction had 1 base not matched to a gene; V was cut back by 2 bases and J by 6 bases. Here the CDR3 DNA reads TGCGCCAGCAGCTTAGGACTAGCGGCCGGGGAGCTGTTTTTT. Protein: CASSLGLAAGELFF.

The chain uses TRBV19 and TRBJ2-1; 9 bases align to TRBD1. The CDR3 is 15 amino acids. Germline-derived CDR1 and CDR2 are LNHDA and SQIVND (reference sequence). J was trimmed by 5 bases and V by 3 bases; bases with no gene match: 5. This CDR3 reads CASSISQGAHNEQFF. Here the CDR3 DNA reads TGTGCCAGTAGTATTTCACAGGGGGCACACAATGAGCAGTTCTTC. The variable domain in full, with the rest retrieved from reference TRBV19 and TRBJ2-1, is DGGITQSPKYLFRKEGQNVTLSCEQNLNHDAMYWYRQDPGQGLRLIYYSQIVNDFQKGDIAEGYSVSREKKESFPLTVTSAQKNPTAFYLCASSISQGAHNEQFFGPGTRLTVL.

The CDR3 region has the DNA TGCGCCAGCAGCCTCCTTGGGGCCGAATCTTCTGGGGCCAACGTCCTGACTTTC. Encoded protein: CASSLLGAESSGANVLTF. The chain carries TRBV5-1 and TRBJ2-6; D possibly corresponds to TRBD1 (5 bases). Germline values: CDR1 SGHRS, CDR2 YFSETQ. The CDR3 covers 18 residues. V was pared by 4 bases and J by 1 base, with 18 bases between.